These T cell receptor beta chains were read from a single sample in a study of T cell responses to AZD1222 COVID-19 vaccine. The data were produced by immunoSEQ multiplex PCR, yet TCRdb's version contains in-frame clones alone and is incomplete. This repertoire shows roughly 50,000 clones, around 89% found once; its top ten account for 1.5% to 2.5%. The source was peripheral blood, collected on day 0 of AZD1222 vaccination. These receptor sequences come from an adult in good health. Each CDR3 is given with its conserved first and last residue. The order of the fields is V gene, clone size, D gene, J gene, CDR3 protein, CDR3 DNA. A D gene is named only where the DNA matches it firmly. A row's size may be missing; if present it is once, few, many or a size class.

v_gene: TRBV2
abundance: -
d_gene: -
j_gene: TRBJ2-5
CDR3aa: CASSPETQYF
CDR3nt: TGTGCCAGCAGTCCGGAGACCCAGTACTTC

v_gene: TRBV7-3
abundance: -
d_gene: TRBD2
j_gene: TRBJ2-6
CDR3aa: CASSLRGGTSGTGANVLTF
CDR3nt: TGTGCCAGCAGCTTAAGAGGCGGGACTAGCGGGACTGGGGCCAACGTCCTGACTTTC

v_gene: TRBV5-8
abundance: -
d_gene: -
j_gene: TRBJ2-1
CDR3aa: CASSLMGINEQFF
CDR3nt: TGTGCCAGCAGCTTGATGGGTATCAATGAGCAGTTCTTC

v_gene: TRBV10-3
abundance: -
d_gene: -
j_gene: TRBJ2-7
CDR3aa: CAINRAGSYEQYF
CDR3nt: TGTGCCATCAATAGGGCAGGCTCCTACGAGCAGTACTTC

v_gene: TRBV5-1
abundance: -
d_gene: -
j_gene: TRBJ1-2
CDR3aa: CASSLAGNYGYTF
CDR3nt: TGCGCCAGCAGCTTGGCGGGGAACTATGGCTACACCTTC

v_gene: TRBV24-1
abundance: -
d_gene: TRBD1
j_gene: TRBJ1-2
CDR3aa: CATRSTGGRYTF
CDR3nt: TGTGCCACCAGATCTACAGGGGGCCGCTACACCTTC

v_gene: TRBV25-1
abundance: -
d_gene: -
j_gene: TRBJ1-2
CDR3aa: CASSKGRTNYGYTF
CDR3nt: TGTGCCAGCAGTAAGGGACGGACCAACTATGGCTACACCTTC

v_gene: TRBV21-1
abundance: -
d_gene: -
j_gene: TRBJ2-7
CDR3aa: CASSPVGLAGDYEQYF
CDR3nt: TGTGCCAGCAGCCCAGTGGGACTAGCGGGAGACTACGAGCAGTACTTC

v_gene: TRBV28
abundance: -
d_gene: TRBD2
j_gene: TRBJ2-3
CDR3aa: CASAKPASGGDTQYF
CDR3nt: TGTGCCAGCGCAAAACCGGCTAGCGGGGGAGATACGCAGTATTTT

v_gene: TRBV5-6
abundance: -
d_gene: -
j_gene: TRBJ1-6
CDR3aa: CASSLDPGDNSPLHF
CDR3nt: TGTGCCAGCAGCTTAGACCCGGGGGATAATTCACCCCTCCACTTT

v_gene: TRBV5-1
abundance: once
d_gene: -
j_gene: TRBJ2-3
CDR3aa: CASGAGETDTQYF
CDR3nt: TGCGCCAGCGGGGCAGGGGAGACAGATACGCAGTATTTT

v_gene: TRBV14
abundance: -
d_gene: -
j_gene: TRBJ2-2
CDR3aa: CASSQVLYSGELFF
CDR3nt: TGTGCCAGCAGCCAAGTCTTATATTCCGGGGAGCTGTTTTTT

v_gene: TRBV5-4
abundance: -
d_gene: -
j_gene: TRBJ2-5
CDR3aa: CASSPRSGVGETQYF
CDR3nt: TGTGCCAGCAGCCCCCGGTCGGGGGTTGGGGAGACCCAGTACTTC

v_gene: TRBV5-1
abundance: -
d_gene: -
j_gene: TRBJ1-4
CDR3aa: CASSLTSRREKLFF
CDR3nt: TGCGCCAGCAGCTTGACGTCACGAAGGGAAAAACTGTTTTTT

v_gene: TRBV5-1
abundance: -
d_gene: -
j_gene: TRBJ2-3
CDR3aa: CASSSDPKSTDTQYF
CDR3nt: TGCGCCAGCAGCTCGGATCCGAAAAGCACAGATACGCAGTATTTT

v_gene: TRBV5-1
abundance: -
d_gene: -
j_gene: TRBJ2-2
CDR3aa: CASSLLRRPTGELFF
CDR3nt: TGCGCCAGCAGCTTGCTGCGGAGGCCCACCGGGGAGCTGTTTTTT

v_gene: TRBV28
abundance: -
d_gene: -
j_gene: TRBJ2-1
CDR3aa: CASSHTGIVGEQFF
CDR3nt: TGTGCCAGCAGTCACACAGGGATTGTGGGTGAGCAGTTCTTC

v_gene: TRBV7-3
abundance: -
d_gene: -
j_gene: TRBJ2-1
CDR3aa: CASSPRTAPGQQFF
CDR3nt: TGTGCCAGCAGCCCGCGGACAGCCCCCGGTCAGCAGTTCTTC

v_gene: TRBV3-1/TRBV3-2
abundance: -
d_gene: -
j_gene: TRBJ2-6
CDR3aa: CASSLRGSGANVLTF
CDR3nt: TGTGCCAGCAGCCTTAGGGGTTCTGGGGCCAACGTCCTGACTTTC

v_gene: TRBV24-1
abundance: -
d_gene: -
j_gene: TRBJ1-5
CDR3aa: CATSYGGLEPQHF
CDR3nt: TGTGCCACCAGTTACGGGGGGCTTGAGCCCCAGCATTTT

v_gene: TRBV5-1
abundance: -
d_gene: TRBD2
j_gene: TRBJ2-1
CDR3aa: CASSLEGLAGYNEQFF
CDR3nt: TGCGCCAGCAGCTTGGAAGGCCTAGCGGGGTACAATGAGCAGTTCTTC

v_gene: TRBV19
abundance: once
d_gene: -
j_gene: TRBJ2-1
CDR3aa: CASSKQSSYNEQFF
CDR3nt: TGTGCCAGTAGTAAACAGAGCTCCTACAATGAGCAGTTCTTC

v_gene: TRBV7-9
abundance: -
d_gene: -
j_gene: TRBJ1-3
CDR3aa: CASSSPGPSSGNTIYF
CDR3nt: TGTGCCAGCAGCTCCCCCGGACCGAGCTCTGGAAACACCATATATTTT

v_gene: TRBV19
abundance: -
d_gene: TRBD1
j_gene: TRBJ2-2
CDR3aa: CASSSGTDTGELFF
CDR3nt: TGTGCCAGTAGTTCCGGGACAGACACCGGGGAGCTGTTTTTT

v_gene: TRBV30
abundance: -
d_gene: TRBD1
j_gene: TRBJ1-5
CDR3aa: CAWSSLLDRVGQPQHF
CDR3nt: TGTGCCTGGAGTTCCCTGCTCGACAGGGTGGGTCAGCCCCAGCATTTT

v_gene: TRBV5-1
abundance: -
d_gene: -
j_gene: TRBJ2-5
CDR3aa: CASSLPGSGETQYF
CDR3nt: TGCGCCAGCAGCTTGCCCGGGAGTGGCGAGACCCAGTACTTC

v_gene: TRBV19
abundance: -
d_gene: -
j_gene: TRBJ2-6
CDR3aa: CASSSWERRAGANVLTF
CDR3nt: TGTGCCAGTAGTAGTTGGGAGAGGAGGGCTGGGGCCAACGTCCTGACTTTC

v_gene: TRBV6-5
abundance: once
d_gene: -
j_gene: TRBJ1-2
CDR3aa: CASRIDISNYGYTF
CDR3nt: TGTGCCAGCAGGATCGACATAAGTAACTATGGCTACACCTTC

v_gene: TRBV12-3/TRBV12-4
abundance: -
d_gene: -
j_gene: TRBJ1-2
CDR3aa: CASSSQGSYGYTF
CDR3nt: TGTGCCAGCAGTTCACAGGGAAGCTATGGCTACACCTTC

v_gene: TRBV18
abundance: -
d_gene: -
j_gene: TRBJ2-5
CDR3aa: CASSPFSQGQETQYF
CDR3nt: TGTGCCAGCTCGCCCTTCAGTCAGGGGCAAGAGACCCAGTACTTC

v_gene: TRBV5-1
abundance: -
d_gene: TRBD2
j_gene: TRBJ2-7
CDR3aa: CASSLGGRAYEQYF
CDR3nt: TGCGCCAGCAGCTTGGGCGGGAGGGCCTACGAGCAGTACTTC

v_gene: TRBV5-1
abundance: -
d_gene: -
j_gene: TRBJ1-1
CDR3aa: CASSLLGGSTEAFF
CDR3nt: TGCGCCAGCAGCTTGCTAGGGGGTAGCACTGAAGCTTTCTTT

v_gene: TRBV10-1
abundance: -
d_gene: TRBD2
j_gene: TRBJ2-3
CDR3aa: CASSDQTSGTDTQYF
CDR3nt: TGCGCCAGCAGTGACCAGACTAGCGGAACAGATACGCAGTATTTT

v_gene: TRBV5-4
abundance: few
d_gene: TRBD2
j_gene: TRBJ2-1
CDR3aa: CASSFRGSGGSYNEQFF
CDR3nt: TGTGCCAGCAGCTTTCGCGGTAGCGGGGGCTCCTACAATGAGCAGTTCTTC

v_gene: TRBV6-1
abundance: few
d_gene: -
j_gene: TRBJ1-1
CDR3aa: CASSEAAVTEAFF
CDR3nt: TGTGCCAGCAGTGAGGCTGCAGTCACTGAAGCTTTCTTT

v_gene: TRBV2
abundance: -
d_gene: -
j_gene: TRBJ1-1
CDR3aa: CASSALGDTEAFF
CDR3nt: TGTGCCAGCAGTGCCCTCGGGGACACTGAAGCTTTCTTT

v_gene: TRBV2
abundance: -
d_gene: TRBD1
j_gene: TRBJ1-2
CDR3aa: CASSATMTGSGNYGYTF
CDR3nt: TGTGCCAGCAGCGCTACTATGACAGGGTCGGGGAACTATGGCTACACCTTC

v_gene: TRBV19
abundance: -
d_gene: -
j_gene: TRBJ2-1
CDR3aa: CASSTGDSYNEQFF
CDR3nt: TGTGCCAGTAGTACGGGGGACAGCTACAATGAGCAGTTCTTC

v_gene: TRBV29-1
abundance: -
d_gene: TRBD1
j_gene: TRBJ1-4
CDR3aa: CSANDRGRTNEKLFF
CDR3nt: TGCAGCGCCAACGACAGGGGTAGGACTAATGAAAAACTGTTTTTT

v_gene: TRBV28
abundance: -
d_gene: TRBD2
j_gene: TRBJ2-2
CDR3aa: CASSFPGLAGTNTGELFF
CDR3nt: TGTGCCAGCAGTTTCCCGGGACTAGCGGGGACGAACACCGGGGAGCTGTTTTTT

v_gene: TRBV7-2
abundance: -
d_gene: TRBD2
j_gene: TRBJ2-7
CDR3aa: CASSQRGLGNEQYF
CDR3nt: TGTGCCAGCAGCCAGAGGGGACTAGGAAACGAGCAGTACTTC

v_gene: TRBV6-5
abundance: -
d_gene: TRBD1
j_gene: TRBJ1-1
CDR3aa: CASSSGQGAFF
CDR3nt: TGTGCCAGCAGTTCCGGACAGGGAGCTTTCTTT

v_gene: TRBV2
abundance: few
d_gene: -
j_gene: TRBJ1-1
CDR3aa: CASSWGRRTNTEAFF
CDR3nt: TGTGCCAGCAGTTGGGGGCGCCGGACGAACACTGAAGCTTTCTTT

v_gene: TRBV3-1/TRBV3-2
abundance: once
d_gene: -
j_gene: TRBJ2-2
CDR3aa: CASSQESRAFANTGELFF
CDR3nt: TGTGCCAGCAGCCAAGAATCTAGAGCCTTCGCGAACACCGGGGAGCTGTTTTTT

v_gene: TRBV5-1
abundance: -
d_gene: TRBD2
j_gene: TRBJ2-2
CDR3aa: CASSLGGGSLTGELFF
CDR3nt: TGCGCCAGCAGCTTGGGTGGCGGGAGTCTCACCGGGGAGCTGTTTTTT

v_gene: TRBV12-3/TRBV12-4
abundance: -
d_gene: -
j_gene: TRBJ2-5
CDR3aa: CASAPSGLETQYF
CDR3nt: TGTGCCAGCGCCCCCTCGGGGTTAGAGACCCAGTACTTC

v_gene: TRBV30
abundance: -
d_gene: -
j_gene: TRBJ2-5
CDR3aa: CASTPTDSQETQYF
CDR3nt: TGTGCCTCCACCCCCACGGACAGCCAAGAGACCCAGTACTTC

v_gene: TRBV27
abundance: -
d_gene: TRBD1
j_gene: TRBJ1-5
CDR3aa: CASRPQGAGQPQHF
CDR3nt: TGTGCCAGCAGGCCACAGGGGGCCGGTCAGCCCCAGCATTTT

v_gene: TRBV7-2
abundance: -
d_gene: -
j_gene: TRBJ2-7
CDR3aa: CASSPLTRPNEQYF
CDR3nt: TGTGCCAGCAGCCCGTTGACTAGGCCGAACGAGCAGTACTTC

v_gene: TRBV3-1/TRBV3-2
abundance: few
d_gene: TRBD1
j_gene: TRBJ1-1
CDR3aa: CASSHYRGRGSEAFF
CDR3nt: TGTGCCAGCAGCCACTACAGGGGGCGCGGGTCTGAAGCTTTCTTT

v_gene: TRBV6-4
abundance: -
d_gene: -
j_gene: TRBJ2-1
CDR3aa: CASSDGGQGLKDEQFF
CDR3nt: TGTGCCAGCAGTGACGGGGGGCAGGGGCTCAAGGATGAGCAGTTCTTC

v_gene: TRBV18
abundance: -
d_gene: -
j_gene: TRBJ1-1
CDR3aa: CASSPQDSGAFF
CDR3nt: TGTGCCAGCTCACCACAGGACAGCGGAGCTTTCTTT

v_gene: TRBV18
abundance: -
d_gene: -
j_gene: TRBJ2-5
CDR3aa: CASSPFGEETQYF
CDR3nt: TGTGCCAGCTCACCTTTTGGGGAAGAGACCCAGTACTTC

v_gene: TRBV11-2
abundance: -
d_gene: -
j_gene: TRBJ2-7
CDR3aa: CASTTSGGLTEQYF
CDR3nt: TGTGCCAGCACCACCTCCGGGGGTTTGACCGAGCAGTACTTC